The 4 T cell receptor beta chains reported below all come from one sample, sequenced in a study of radiation and T cells in renal cell carcinoma (dated by TCRdb to about 2020). The library was prepared using the immunoSEQ multiplex PCR assay. The table was pulled from immuneACCESS by TCRdb, which kept in-frame rearrangements only. Such tables lose some clones; where checked, under half of the loss comes from unresolved V genes, and the rest has no known cause. The sample has 95,000 or so clones on record, approximately 86% of them singletons. The top ten clonotypes cover 7% to 9% of the sample. What this sample's time point label stands for: baseline pretreatment blood. Per the publication, the treatment or condition label means: 15 Gy SBRT to primary tumor, nephrectomy 4 weeks later. This specimen was blood, taken from a patient whose treatment included radiotherapy and nephrectomy. The receptors were sampled from a man aged 45 to 65 with renal cell carcinoma.

The chain uses TRBV18 and TRBJ1-1, with 7 bases aligning to TRBD1. Germline V CDR1 and CDR2: KGHSH, LQKENI. The CDR3 has 13 amino acids. V gave up 6 bases and J gave up 5 bases; unmatched junction bases: 6. The CDR3 sequence is CASSSTGTTEAFF. DNA of the CDR3: TGTGCCAGCTCGTCGACAGGGACTACTGAAGCTTTCTTT.

As to this clone: The same CDR3 arises from other DNA sequences in this sample as well. The chain carries TRBV30 and TRBJ2-1, with 7 bases lining up with TRBD1. Germline CDR1 is GTSNPN and CDR2 is SVGIG (reference sequence). The CDR3 totals 13 residues. The V and J ends lost 0 bases and 4 bases, in that order; junction bases with no gene match: 0. The CDR3 DNA is TGTGCCTGGAGTGTACAGGGGTACAATGAGCAGTTCTTC. Residues: CAWSVQGYNEQFF.

In this sample, this clone turned up once. V gene TRBV5-4 combines with J gene TRBJ1-3; no reliable D call. CDR1 is SGHNT and CDR2 is YYREEE in the germline V gene (reference sequence). V was cut by 3 bases and J by 4 bases, with 5 bases left in between. This CDR3 has 12 residues. CDR3 region: CASSSTGNTIYF. CDR3 bases: TGTGCCAGCAGCTCAACAGGAAACACCATATATTTT.

This rearrangement joins TRBV6-5 to TRBJ1-6; D might be TRBD1 (5 bases). V gave up 2 bases and J gave up 7 bases, with 9 bases separating them. Per the germline V gene, CDR1 is MNHEY and CDR2 is SVGAGI. The CDR3 length is 14 residues. The CDR3 DNA follows: TGTGCCAGCAGTTACCAGGGACTAAATTCACCCCTCCACTTT. It translates to CASSYQGLNSPLHF.